The 3 T cell receptor beta chains presented below share a single source sample, sequenced in a study of cytomegalovirus exposure and HLA in healthy donors (dated by TCRdb to 2016 to 2017). Library method: the immunoSEQ multiplex PCR assay. TCRdb holds this immuneACCESS table with in-frame rearrangements only. Some clones are missing; in checked studies, unresolved V genes explain under half, and the rest has no known cause. The sample table shows about 220,000 clones, and approximately 90% are seen once. The top ten clones comprise less than 3% of the sample. Sequencing was carried out using PBMCs. These receptors came from a man younger than 35 in good health and CMV-seronegative.

V usage is TRBV5-1 and J usage is TRBJ1-5; 7 positions agree with TRBD1. Germline-derived CDR1 and CDR2 are SGHRS and YFSETQ. Germline trimming cut 0 bases from V and 7 bases from J; bases unmatched to any gene: 4. The CDR3 length is 14 residues. The CDR3 nucleotides read TGCGCCAGCAGCTTGGGTCAGGGGGGACAGCCCCAGCATTTT. Residues: CASSLGQGGQPQHF.

V is TRBV29-1 and J is TRBJ2-1; TRBD2 matches 11 bases. CDR1 and CDR2 from the germline V gene are SQVTM and ANQGSEA. This CDR3 comprises 13 residues. The CDR3 spells CSVSGRAYNEQFF. The CDR3 region has the DNA TGCAGTGTTAGCGGGAGGGCCTACAATGAGCAGTTCTTC.

This chain joins TRBV4-2 and TRBJ2-5, with a weak D call TRBD1 (5 bases). Germline assignment: CDR1 LGHNA and CDR2 YNFKEQ. The V end was cut by 2 bases, the J end by 5 bases, with 9 bases between. This CDR3 contains 13 residues. As DNA, the CDR3 is TGTGCCAGCAGCCAAAGGGGAACGGAGACCCAGTACTTC. It specifies CASSQRGTETQYF.